The 30 T cell receptor beta chains below come from one sample, sequenced in a study of T cell changes during pregnancy in multiple sclerosis (dated 2019 in TCRdb). Library creation used the immunoSEQ multiplex PCR assay. Not all clones reach the TCRdb copy of this immuneACCESS table, which keeps in-frame sequences only. Checked studies attribute under half of the gap to unresolved V genes and leave the rest unexplained. In this sample the table shows tens of thousands of clones, over 75% of which occur a single time. In total, the top ten clones hold about 0.7% of the sample. The sequences come from CD4+ T cells from peripheral blood mononuclear cells, collected before pregnancy. The receptor source for this set is a female donor with multiple sclerosis, enrolled in a pregnancy study.

The chain couples TRBV5-5 to TRBJ2-7, with D perhaps matching TRBD1 (5 bases). The germline V gene has CDR1 SGHKS and CDR2 YYEKEE (reference sequence). The CDR3 has 16 residues. V was clipped by 1 base and J by 0 bases, with 14 bases between them. The CDR3 sequence: CASSLPNYDSSYEQYF. The CDR3 DNA sequence: TGTGCCAGCAGCTTGCCCAATTATGACAGCTCCTACGAGCAGTACTTC.

The gene calls are TRBV4-1 and TRBJ2-2; TRBD1 aligns across 11 bases. The CDR3 runs to 16 residues. Germline V gives CDR1 MGHRA, CDR2 YSYEKL. Trimming at V came to 6 bases and at J to 6 bases, leaving 9 bases not matched to a gene. The DNA of the CDR3 is TGCGCCAGCAGTCACTACGGACAGGGGGCGGCCGGGGAGCTGTTTTTT. It translates to CASSHYGQGAAGELFF.

This chain uses TRBV4-3 with TRBJ2-3; 7 nucleotides match TRBD2. This CDR3 has 14 residues. After removal of 4 bases from V and 0 bases from J, the junction contained 1 base not matched to a gene. Germline-derived CDR1 and CDR2 are LGHNA and YSLEER. CDR3 nucleotide sequence: TGCGCCAGCAGCCGTAGCGGGAGCACAGATACGCAGTATTTT. Translating it yields CASSRSGSTDTQYF.

The chain recombines TRBV4-3 with TRBJ2-7; 9 bases agree with TRBD1. Trimming at V came to 4 bases and at J to 5 bases, leaving 6 bases not matched to a gene. This CDR3 comprises 14 residues. Germline V gene lookup returns CDR1 LGHNA and CDR2 YSLEER. The CDR3 DNA follows: TGCGCCAGCAGCCCGGGACAGGGCGTCAACGAGCAGTACTTC. This sequence encodes CASSPGQGVNEQYF.

The DNA of the CDR3 is TGTGCCAGCACTAAAGCGGGACAGCCCATGTATGGCTACACCTTC. Protein sequence: CASTKAGQPMYGYTF. The chain links TRBV21-1 to TRBJ1-2; the DNA was not compared with TRBD1, the D call given in the table. TRBV21-1 is a pseudogene segment. CDR3 length: 15 residues.

This sequence joins TRBV6-1 and TRBJ2-4; D is uncertain. Germline V gene data show CDR1 as MNHNS and CDR2 as SASEGT. The V end lost 4 bases, the J end lost 8 bases, and 12 bases lay between the germline ends. This CDR3 spans 13 amino acids. CDR3 sequence: CASSARQTDIQYF. CDR3 nucleotide sequence: TGTGCCAGCAGTGCTCGACAAACGGACATTCAGTACTTC.

J is TRBJ2-3 and V is TRBV2, with 11 bases that match TRBD2. V trimming: 3 bases; J trimming: 5 bases; junction bases outside the gene matches: 13. CDR3 length equals 18 residues. Looked up from germline, CDR1 is SNHLY and CDR2 is FYNNEI. The CDR3 nucleotides read TGTGCCAGCAGTGACGGCGGGGTACTAGCGGGGGTTAAAGATACGCAGTATTTT. Amino acids: CASSDGGVLAGVKDTQYF.

V is TRBV30 and J is TRBJ2-3; 7 nucleotides line up with TRBD2. V lost 1 base, J lost 1 base, and 20 bases stayed unmatched. Germline-derived CDR1 and CDR2 are GTSNPN and SVGIG (reference sequence). CDR3 size: 20 residues. The CDR3 DNA is TGTGCCTGGAGTGGATCCGATCGGGGAGGGCCGGTTATTCGCACAGATACGCAGTATTTT. Translating it yields CAWSGSDRGGPVIRTDTQYF.

The chain recombines TRBV9 with TRBJ2-1; 9 bases align to TRBD1. The CDR3 extends over 15 amino acids. CDR1 is SGDLS, CDR2 YYNGEE, per germline. J was trimmed by 7 bases and V by 4 bases; bases with no gene match: 9. The CDR3 bases are TGTGCCAGCAGCTACACAGGGGGCTGGACGAATGAGCAGTTCTTC. The encoded protein is CASSYTGGWTNEQFF.

The chain uses TRBV5-1 and TRBJ2-3; 8 nucleotides align to TRBD1. The CDR3 sequence is 13 residues long. Per germline, CDR1 SGHRS and CDR2 YFSETQ. V lost 5 bases to trimming and J lost 6 bases; unmatched junction nucleotides: 5. The CDR3 region has the DNA TGCGCCAGCAGTCAGGGACAGGAGGATACGCAGTATTTT. The encoded protein is CASSQGQEDTQYF.

The chain has TRBV14 and TRBJ2-7; D uncertain. The CDR3 contains 13 residues. Germline loops: CDR1 SGHDN, CDR2 FVKESK. The V gene lost 0 bases and the J gene lost 3 bases, with 6 bases spanning the gap. CDR3 in amino acids: CASSQDSVYEQYF. CDR3 bases: TGTGCCAGCAGCCAAGACTCCGTCTACGAGCAGTACTTC.

As regards this clone: At one of its ends the junction is not consistent with the germline gene, which may arise from a read error. V is TRBV14 and J is TRBJ2-7; tentatively, D is TRBD1 (6 bases). This CDR3 is built from 12 residues. Per the germline V gene, CDR1 is SGHDN and CDR2 is FVKESK. CDR3 amino acids: CASRQGGDEQYF. The CDR3 nucleotides read TGTGCCAGCAGGCAAGGGGGAGACGAGCAGTACTTC.

This chain connects TRBV18 to TRBJ1-2; 10 nucleotides agree with TRBD1. After removal of 5 bases from V and 4 bases from J, the junction contained 7 bases not matched to a gene. Germline V gives CDR1 KGHSH, CDR2 LQKENI. The CDR3 sequence is 15 residues long. DNA of the CDR3: TGTGCCAGCTCAAGGACAGGGGGGGTGAGCTATGGCTACACCTTC. Residues: CASSRTGGVSYGYTF. The variable domain in full, completed from reference TRBV18 and TRBJ1-2, reads NAGVMQNPRHLVRRRGQEARLRCSPMKGHSHVYWYRQLPEEGLKFMVYLQKENIIDESGMPKERFSAEFPKEGPSILRIQQVVRGDSAAYFCASSRTGGVSYGYTFGSGTRLTVV.

The chain combines TRBV19 with TRBJ2-3; D gene uncertain. Germline assignment: CDR1 LNHDA and CDR2 SQIVND (reference sequence). The CDR3 has 14 residues. Trimming shortened V by 2 bases and J by 6 bases, and 12 bases separated the two germline ends. CDR3 in amino acids: CASSIFGSSDTQYF. CDR3 in DNA: TGTGCCAGTAGTATATTCGGAAGTAGCGATACGCAGTATTTT.

The chain recombines TRBV12-5 with TRBJ1-1, with a possible D match to TRBD1 (5 bases). Germline assignment: CDR1 LGHNT and CDR2 FRNRAP. V lost 2 bases and J lost 1, with 14 bases in between. The CDR3 sequence is 16 residues long. CDR3 sequence (DNA): TGTGCTAGTGGTTTGTGGGTCAGGGTGACGAACACTGAAGCTTTCTTT. Translating gives CASGLWVRVTNTEAFF.

This clone was detected once. The J gene is TRBJ2-3, the V gene TRBV9; no definite D call. Germline CDR1 reads SGDLS; CDR2 reads YYNGEE. Trimming cost V 4 bases and J 2 bases, with 20 bases left between them. This CDR3 spans 17 amino acids. The CDR3 nucleotides read TGTGCCAGCAGCTTCCGCTTGGGCAGGTCCGCCACAGATACGCAGTATTTT. Its protein is CASSFRLGRSATDTQYF.

The chain recombines TRBV11-2 with TRBJ2-3; TRBD1 is a possible D gene (7 bases). The CDR3 contains 16 residues. From germline, CDR1 is SGHAT and CDR2 FQNNGV. V lost 5 bases and J lost 2, with 17 bases in between. The CDR3 nucleotides read TGTGCCAGCAGCATCGGGGCGGGACAGACCACAGATACGCAGTATTTT. This gives the protein CASSIGAGQTTDTQYF.

The genes are TRBV11-2 and TRBJ1-3; perhaps TRBD1 as D (5 bases). Germline assignment: CDR1 SGHAT and CDR2 FQNNGV. The CDR3 contains 15 residues. V was trimmed by 5 bases and J by 8 bases, leaving 19 bases between them. The CDR3 region has the DNA TGTGCCAGCAGCCCCTACGGGGGAGCTCGGGACACCATATATTTT. Protein: CASSPYGGARDTIYF.

The rearrangement uses TRBV4-1 and TRBJ2-1, with 9 bases aligning to TRBD2. The V segment lost 8 bases and the J segment 6 bases; nucleotides outside the gene matches: 11. Germline V gene lookup returns CDR1 MGHRA and CDR2 YSYEKL. The CDR3 has 15 residues. This CDR3 is CASRPLAGPGNEQFF. CDR3 nucleotide sequence: TGCGCCAGCCGACCTCTAGCGGGACCCGGCAATGAGCAGTTCTTC.

This clone was counted a few times. The chain is built from TRBV15 and TRBJ2-2; D uncertain. The CDR3 is 15 residues long. Germline-derived CDR1 and CDR2 are LNHNV and YYDKDF (reference sequence). The ends were cut back, 1 base at V and 4 bases at J, with 10 bases in the middle. The CDR3 region is CATSRAGSSTGELFF. The CDR3 DNA reads TGTGCCACCAGCAGAGCAGGATCGAGCACCGGGGAGCTGTTTTTT.

The CDR3 sequence: CASRERVVQETQYF. The CDR3 DNA reads TGTGCCAGCAGGGAGAGGGTGGTCCAAGAGACCCAGTACTTC. This chain uses TRBV28 with TRBJ2-5, with D possibly matching TRBD2 (5 bases). Per germline, CDR1 MDHEN and CDR2 SYDVKM. This CDR3 has 14 residues. V lost 6 bases and J lost 1, with 12 bases in between.

CDR3 coding DNA: TGTGCCAGCAGTTACGGACTAGCAACTGAGACCCAGTACTTC. Translated: CASSYGLATETQYF. This chain uses TRBV6-6 with TRBJ2-5, with 8 positions matching TRBD2. This CDR3 comprises 14 residues. Germline V lookup: CDR1 MNHNY, CDR2 SVGAGI (reference sequence). J gave up 5 bases and V 2 bases, and 4 bases lay outside the gene matches.

This clone was seen a handful of times. This CDR3 is CASSYLGGNQPQHF. CDR3 bases: TGTGCCAGCAGTTACTTAGGGGGCAATCAGCCCCAGCATTTT. The chain combines TRBV6-5 with TRBJ1-5, with D possibly being TRBD1 (5 bases). Germline V lookup: CDR1 MNHEY, CDR2 SVGAGI. The CDR3 totals 14 residues. The V and J ends lost 1 base and 2 bases respectively, with 6 bases between them.

The chain combines TRBV29-1 with TRBJ1-2; D remains unclear. This CDR3 is built from 14 residues. V lost 4 bases, J lost 4 bases, and 16 bases lay in between. Germline V gene lookup returns CDR1 SQVTM and CDR2 ANQGSEA. CDR3 sequence reads: CSVGTLIGLYGYTF. DNA for the CDR3: TGCAGCGTTGGGACTTTAATAGGTCTCTATGGCTACACCTTC.

The chain links TRBV6-1 to TRBJ2-7; D is uncertain. CDR3 length: 14 amino acids. Germline-derived CDR1 and CDR2 are MNHNS and SASEGT. V was clipped by 4 bases and J by 5 bases, with 15 bases between them. CDR3 sequence (DNA): TGTGCCAGCAGTGCGAGGTTTCGCATCGACGAGCAGTACTTC. Translated, it gives CASSARFRIDEQYF.

This clone turned up a few times. The chain links TRBV11-2 to TRBJ2-7, with D possibly being TRBD2 (6 bases). The CDR3 length is 17 residues. Germline assignment: CDR1 SGHAT and CDR2 FQNNGV. With 4 bases removed from V and 3 bases from J, the gap between germline ends came to 22 bases. Here the CDR3 DNA reads TGTGCCAGCAGCTCGGTCTGGGACTTGGAGGGTGTCTACGAGCAGTACTTC. Its protein product is CASSSVWDLEGVYEQYF.

The chain combines TRBV7-2 with TRBJ2-3, with TRBD2 matching 9 bases. Losses at the gene ends were 1 base for V and 7 bases for J; bases not matched to a gene: 9. The CDR3 sequence is 16 residues long. Per germline, CDR1 SGHTA and CDR2 FQGNSA. CDR3 sequence reads: CASSLGGGGFPNTQYF. CDR3 DNA: TGTGCCAGCAGCTTAGGCGGGGGGGGCTTCCCTAATACGCAGTATTTT.

The chain is built from TRBV7-2 and TRBJ1-4; no reliable D call. From germline, CDR1 is SGHTA and CDR2 FQGNSA. V lost 1 base and J lost 0, with 6 bases in between. The CDR3 sequence is 15 residues long. CDR3 sequence reads: CASSLGPSTNEKLFF. The CDR3 DNA follows: TGTGCCAGCAGCTTAGGGCCTTCAACTAATGAAAAACTGTTTTTT.

The chain couples TRBV6-1 to TRBJ1-4; no clear D. The CDR3 runs 14 residues. Germline values: CDR1 MNHNS, CDR2 SASEGT. Trimming took off 6 bases at V and 6 bases at J, with 14 bases between the two ends. CDR3 nucleotide sequence: TGTGCCAGCAGGTGGACGGGAGTGGATGAAAAACTGTTTTTT. It specifies CASRWTGVDEKLFF.

The rearrangement links TRBV28 to TRBJ1-5; D is perhaps TRBD1 (5 bases). The germline V gene has CDR1 MDHEN and CDR2 SYDVKM. The CDR3 extends over 15 amino acids. The germline V and J ends were trimmed by 5 bases and 11 bases, with 22 bases remaining between them. CDR3 sequence: CASSAGGTGSLSQHF. Written as DNA, the CDR3 is TGTGCCAGCAGTGCCGGGGGTACGGGATCTCTGTCCCAGCATTTT.